The T cell receptor (beta chain) under discussion was sequenced for a study of T cell responses to AZD1222 COVID-19 vaccine. This CDR3 has 15 amino acids. Per germline, CDR1 KGHSH and CDR2 LQKENI. With V trimmed by 3 bases and J by 5 bases, 7 bases remained unmatched. Repertoires were generated with immunoSEQ multiplex PCR, while TCRdb's copy carries only in-frame clones and drops some. The sample includes 160,000 or so clones, approximately 86% seen only once; the top ten take 6.9%. This TCR derives from an adult who had recovered from COVID-19. Sequenced here: peripheral blood, sampled after recovery from COVID-19. The genes are TRBV18 and TRBJ1-5, with 7 bases aligning to TRBD1. CDR3 coding DNA: TGTGCCAGCTCACCTTCCGGGACAGCTGATCAGCCCCAGCATTTT. It codes for CASSPSGTADQPQHF. The full variable domain, rest sourced from reference TRBV18 and TRBJ1-5, is NAGVMQNPRHLVRRRGQEARLRCSPMKGHSHVYWYRQLPEEGLKFMVYLQKENIIDESGMPKERFSAEFPKEGPSILRIQQVVRGDSAAYFCASSPSGTADQPQHFGDGTRLSIL.